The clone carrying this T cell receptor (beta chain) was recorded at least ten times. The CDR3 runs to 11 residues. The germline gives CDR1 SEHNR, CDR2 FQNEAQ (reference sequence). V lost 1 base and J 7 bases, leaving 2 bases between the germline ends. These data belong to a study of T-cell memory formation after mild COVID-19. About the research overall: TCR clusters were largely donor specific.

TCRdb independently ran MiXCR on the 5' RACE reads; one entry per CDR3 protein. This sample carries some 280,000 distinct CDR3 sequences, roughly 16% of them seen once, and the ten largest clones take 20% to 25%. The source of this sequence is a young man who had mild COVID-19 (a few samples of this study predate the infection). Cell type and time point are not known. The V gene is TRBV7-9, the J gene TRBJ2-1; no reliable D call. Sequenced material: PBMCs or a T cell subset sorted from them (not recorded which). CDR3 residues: CASSLVNEQFF. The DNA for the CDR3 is TGTGCCAGCAGCTTAGTGAATGAGCAGTTCTTC.